These 23 T cell receptor beta chains were all obtained from the same sample, sequenced in a study of response to subunit inactivated influenza vaccine. Each CDR3 protein gets one entry after TCRdb re-called the RT-PCR reads with MiXCR. The sample has hundreds of thousands of distinct CDR3 sequences; 14% are singletons. The input for sequencing was PBMCs from blood, taken less than 15 days before vaccination. All receptors derive from a man aged 50-59 years who received an inactivated influenza vaccine.

The V call is TRBV29-1, the J call TRBJ2-3; D is tentatively TRBD1 or TRBD2 (6 bases each). V lost 7 bases and J lost 2, with 22 bases in between. CDR3 length: 16 residues. Germline CDR1 is SQVTM and CDR2 is ANQGSEA. DNA for the CDR3: TGCAGCGCCCGGGGACTGGGACAAGATTACACAGATACGCAGTATTTT. It specifies CSARGLGQDYTDTQYF.

This sequence joins TRBV5-1 and TRBJ2-1, with a weak D call TRBD2 (5 bases). The CDR3 has 13 amino acids. Per germline, CDR1 SGHRS and CDR2 YFSETQ. The V end lost 3 bases, the J end lost 9 bases, and 13 bases lay between the germline ends. The DNA of the CDR3 is TGCGCCAGCAGCTCGAGGGTTAACGGTGAGCAGTTCTTC. This codes for CASSSRVNGEQFF.

The rearrangement links TRBV9 to TRBJ2-1, with D perhaps TRBD1 (6 bases). The germline V gene has CDR1 SGDLS and CDR2 YYNGEE. The CDR3 has 15 amino acids. Trimming pared 5 bases from V and 10 bases from J, leaving 22 bases between. In nucleotides, the CDR3 is TGTGCCAGCAGGAACGGAGGAAGGGGGTTTGGGGAGCAGTTCTTC. Residues: CASRNGGRGFGEQFF.

This clonotype was counted many times. J is TRBJ2-5 and V is TRBV12-3 or TRBV12-4, with 9 nucleotides matching TRBD1. The CDR3 is 14 amino acids. V lost 6 bases to trimming and J lost 2 bases; unmatched junction nucleotides: 4. The CDR3 loop reads CASSSGTGQETQYF. CDR3 DNA sequence: TGTGCCAGCAGCTCCGGGACAGGGCAAGAGACCCAGTACTTC.

A few counts support this clonotype. The V call is TRBV7-8, the J call TRBJ2-5, with 11 bases lining up with TRBD1. Germline loops: CDR1 SGHVS, CDR2 FQNEAQ. This CDR3 contains 16 residues. With 5 bases clipped from V and 4 bases from J, the junction kept 9 bases outside the gene matches. The CDR3 coding sequence is TGTGCCAGCAGCCCGCCCGGGACAGGGGGATCAGAGACCCAGTACTTC. Translation gives CASSPPGTGGSETQYF.

This clonotype turned up a few times. The chain recombines TRBV19 with TRBJ1-1; no definite D call. Between the trimmed V and J ends, which lost 3 bases and 1 base, there was a span of 12 bases. Germline CDR1 LNHDA, CDR2 SQIVND (reference sequence). This CDR3 is built from 15 residues. CDR3 protein: CASSIQQETNTEAFF. The CDR3 DNA is TGTGCCAGTAGTATCCAGCAGGAGACGAACACTGAAGCTTTCTTT.

The V gene is TRBV2, the J gene TRBJ1-4; 7 bases fit TRBD1. Germline V gives CDR1 SNHLY, CDR2 FYNNEI. The CDR3 covers 15 residues. The junction had 7 bases not matched to a gene; V was cut back by 5 bases and J by 4 bases. The DNA of the CDR3 is TGTGCCAGCAGTACCTGGACAGGCGTTAATGAAAAACTGTTTTTT. This encodes CASSTWTGVNEKLFF.

The V call is TRBV12-3 or TRBV12-4, the J call TRBJ1-5; the D gene is possibly TRBD1 (5 bases). V was pared by 3 bases and J by 5 bases, with 11 bases between. The CDR3 covers 14 residues. The CDR3 bases are TGTGCCAGCAGTTTCGCGGGACCTCATCAGCCCCAGCATTTT. It yields the protein CASSFAGPHQPQHF.

This chain joins TRBV4-1 and TRBJ2-3; tentatively, D is TRBD2 (6 bases). CDR3 length: 17 amino acids. Germline values: CDR1 MGHRA, CDR2 YSYEKL. The V gene lost 0 bases and the J gene lost 1 base, with 14 bases spanning the gap. CDR3 loop: CASSQDAETSGTDTQYF. The CDR3 DNA is TGCGCCAGCAGCCAAGATGCGGAGACTAGTGGCACAGATACGCAGTATTTT.

This clonotype was seen a handful of times. The chain combines TRBV6-1 with TRBJ2-2; the D gene could be TRBD1 or TRBD2 (7 bases each). The V and J ends lost 9 bases and 5 bases respectively, with 19 bases between them. In germline, CDR1 is MNHNS, CDR2 SASEGT. The length of the CDR3 is 15 residues. The CDR3 sequence: CARRDSGGGTGELFF. The CDR3 region has the DNA TGTGCCAGGCGGGACAGCGGCGGGGGAACCGGGGAGCTGTTTTTT.

This clonotype was seen a single time. One base away lies a much larger clone, so this may be a sequencing read error. This sequence joins TRBV4-1 and TRBJ2-2; D perhaps matches TRBD2 (5 bases). Germline CDR1 and CDR2: MGHRA and YSYEKL. V shed 3 bases and J shed 1 base, with 15 bases lying between them. The CDR3 covers 17 residues. The CDR3 sequence is CASSHAVRRKNTGELFF. CDR3 in DNA: TGCGCCAGCAGCCATGCTGTGAGGAGGAAGAACACCGGGGAGCTGTTTTTT.

With respect to this clonotype: The conserved final phenylalanine or tryptophan is absent from the CDR3, which likely points to a read error. The gene calls are TRBV4-2 and TRBJ2-7; D is unresolved. Trimming took 0 bases from V and 1 from J, leaving 10 bases between them. This CDR3 spans 15 amino acids. Germline-derived CDR1 and CDR2 are LGHNA and YNFKEQ. This CDR3 is CASSQDMGGSYEQYL. CDR3 nucleotide sequence: TGTGCCAGCAGCCAAGATATGGGTGGATCCTACGAGCAGTACCTC.

The rearrangement joins TRBV7-2 to TRBJ2-5; D is possibly TRBD2 (5 bases). CDR1 SGHTA and CDR2 FQGNSA come from the germline V gene. The CDR3 contains 13 residues. Trimming pared 5 bases from V and 7 bases from J, leaving 14 bases between. The CDR3 loop is CASSPDSPGTQYF. Here the CDR3 DNA reads TGTGCCAGCAGCCCGGACTCACCCGGGACCCAGTACTTC. The full variable domain, completed using reference TRBV7-2 and TRBJ2-5, is GAGVSQSPSNKVTEKGKDVELRCDPISGHTALYWYRQSLGQGLEFLIYFQGNSAPDKSGLPSDRFSAERTGGSVSTLTIQRTQQEDSAVYLCASSPDSPGTQYFGPGTRLLVL.

The V call is TRBV3-1, the J call TRBJ2-3; weak D call: TRBD2 (5 bases). Germline V gives CDR1 LGHDT, CDR2 YNNKEL (reference sequence). Trimming removed 1 base at V and 4 bases at J, with 9 bases between. The CDR3 has 14 amino acids. This CDR3 reads CASSQAGESDTQYF. As DNA, the CDR3 is TGTGCCAGCAGCCAAGCCGGGGAGTCAGATACGCAGTATTTT.

This clonotype was found a few times. This chain links TRBV11-2 with TRBJ2-1; D possibly uses TRBD1 or TRBD2 (5 bases each). V was cut by 2 bases and J by 0 bases, with 11 bases left in between. Per the germline V gene, CDR1 is SGHAT and CDR2 is FQNNGV. This CDR3 region has 16 residues. This CDR3 reads CASSLIKGSSYNEQFF. The CDR3 DNA reads as TGTGCCAGCAGCTTAATCAAGGGGAGCTCCTACAATGAGCAGTTCTTC.

This rearrangement joins TRBV4-1 to TRBJ1-4; D is unresolved. Germline V gives CDR1 MGHRA, CDR2 YSYEKL. This CDR3 region has 15 residues. The V end was cut by 1 base, the J end by 17 bases, with 23 bases between. The DNA of the CDR3 is TGCGCCAGCAGCCAAGGGGAAGCAAAAGGACTGATGGGTTTTTTT. It encodes CASSQGEAKGLMGFF.

This clonotype has just a few counts. The genes are TRBV5-1 and TRBJ2-3, with TRBD1 as a possible D gene (7 bases). CDR3 length equals 15 residues. Trimming took 3 bases from V and 5 from J, leaving 16 bases between them. Per germline, CDR1 SGHRS and CDR2 YFSETQ. The DNA of the CDR3 is TGCGCCAGCAGCTCCGGACAGGCCGGGGGAGATACGCAGTATTTT. Its translation: CASSSGQAGGDTQYF.

This clonotype was recorded many times. This CDR3 reads CASSRPSAGEAFF. The CDR3 DNA is TGCGCCAGCAGCCGACCCAGTGCTGGCGAAGCTTTCTTT. The V call is TRBV4-1, the J call TRBJ1-1; D not certain. From germline, CDR1 is MGHRA and CDR2 YSYEKL. The V end was cut by 4 bases, the J end by 8 bases, with 14 bases between. This CDR3 contains 13 residues.

This clonotype has ten or more counts. The chain has TRBV29-1 and TRBJ2-3; 10 nucleotides agree with TRBD2. There are 14 residues in the CDR3. The V segment lost 6 bases and the J segment 6 bases; nucleotides outside the gene matches: 9. Per the germline V gene, CDR1 is SQVTM and CDR2 is ANQGSEA. The CDR3 is CSVAPSGSPDTQYF. CDR3 sequence (DNA): TGCAGCGTAGCCCCTAGCGGGAGTCCGGATACGCAGTATTTT.

This clonotype was detected a few times. For the CDR3, the DNA is TGTGCCAGCGACCGGGACAGAAATCACAATGAGCAGTTCTTC. It encodes CASDRDRNHNEQFF. The V and J genes are TRBV27 and TRBJ2-1; 7 positions match TRBD1. The CDR3 is 14 residues long. Trimming took 8 bases from V and 5 from J; bases not matched to a gene: 9. Germline CDR1 MNHEY, CDR2 SMNVEV (reference sequence).

The chain carries TRBV3-1 and TRBJ2-1; 10 bases map to TRBD2. This CDR3 is 19 amino acids long. CDR1 is LGHDT, CDR2 YNNKEL, per germline (reference sequence). The J segment lost 3 bases and the V segment lost 5 bases, leaving 16 bases of the junction unmatched. The CDR3 here is CASSVEMSSGSSHYNEQFF. The CDR3 bases are TGTGCCAGCAGCGTAGAGATGTCTAGCGGGAGCTCACACTACAATGAGCAGTTCTTC.

This clonotype was recorded a few times. This chain connects TRBV9 to TRBJ2-2, with D possibly TRBD2 on 5 matching bases. Trimming removed 0 bases from V and 4 bases from J, with 13 bases in between. This CDR3 contains 16 residues. Germline-derived CDR1 and CDR2 are SGDLS and YYNGEE. CDR3 sequence: CASSVGSRGTTGELFF. As DNA, the CDR3 is TGTGCCAGCAGCGTAGGGTCTCGGGGTACCACCGGGGAGCTGTTTTTT.

This chain joins TRBV7-8 and TRBJ1-1; D uncertain. V lost 5 bases and J lost 0, with 13 bases in between. The germline V gene encodes CDR1 SGHVS and CDR2 FQNEAQ. The CDR3 length is 15 residues. Here the CDR3 DNA reads TGTGCCAGCAGCCCCGACGGAAGAATGAACACTGAAGCTTTCTTT. Translated, it gives CASSPDGRMNTEAFF.